The 9 T cell receptor beta chains reported below all come from one sample, sequenced in a study of blood T cells in healthy people across ages. The use of a sample-barcoded 5' primer and a J-beta primer mix characterized a second PCR of roughly 7 to 12 cycles. TCRdb independently ran MiXCR on the 5' RACE reads; one entry per CDR3 protein. The table records over a million distinct CDR3 sequences, 55% to 75% of them present only once. Sequenced input: blood. The receptors here all came from a man aged 18 to 30 in good health.

This clonotype has more than one count but fewer than ten. The chain recombines TRBV2 with TRBJ1-5; possibly TRBD1 for D (6 bases). Germline V gene lookup returns CDR1 SNHLY and CDR2 FYNNEI. Trimming left V 4 bases short and J 5 bases short, with 15 bases between. CDR3 length: 15 residues. This chain's CDR3 is CASSAPGQLDQPQHF. The CDR3 DNA reads TGTGCCAGCAGTGCGCCTGGACAGCTTGATCAGCCCCAGCATTTT. The full variable domain, its missing parts supplied by reference TRBV2 and TRBJ1-5, is EPEVTQTPSHQVTQMGQEVILRCVPISNHLYFYWYRQILGQKVEFLVSFYNNEISEKSEIFDDQFSVERPDGSNFTLKIRSTKLEDSAMYFCASSAPGQLDQPQHFGDGTRLSIL.

The genes are TRBV12-3 or TRBV12-4 and TRBJ2-7; D gene uncertain. Trimming pared 2 bases from V and 3 bases from J, leaving 14 bases between. The CDR3 has 15 amino acids. CDR3 nucleotide sequence: TGTGCCAGCAGTTTATCCCGCAGACATCACTACGAGCAGTACTTC. It yields the protein CASSLSRRHHYEQYF.

The genes are TRBV20-1 and TRBJ2-4, with 11 bases matching TRBD2. Germline V CDR1 and CDR2: DFQATT, SNEGSKA (reference sequence). V trimming: 6 bases; J trimming: 0 bases; junction bases outside the gene matches: 7. This CDR3 comprises 16 residues. CDR3 region: CSAKLAGGRAKNIQYF. As DNA, the CDR3 is TGCAGTGCCAAATTAGCGGGAGGGAGAGCCAAAAACATTCAGTACTTC.

There are a few counts of this clonotype. The chain has TRBV7-2 and TRBJ1-5; 12 bases fit TRBD1. Trimming removed 2 bases from V and 7 bases from J; junction bases left unmatched: 6. Germline values: CDR1 SGHTA, CDR2 FQGNSA. The CDR3 is 16 residues long. The CDR3 DNA reads TGTGCCAGCAGCTTAAGGGGACAGGGGGCGAGGCAGCCCCAGCATTTT. It is translated as CASSLRGQGARQPQHF.

The CDR3 DNA reads as TGTGCCAGCAGCGTAGGACAGGGGGCCGGGGATACGCAGTATTTT. Its translation: CASSVGQGAGDTQYF. The V call is TRBV11-2, the J call TRBJ2-3; 11 bases align to TRBD1. V lost 5 bases, J lost 6 bases, and 7 bases stayed unmatched. This CDR3 has 15 residues. Germline V gene sequence: CDR1 SGHAT, CDR2 FQNNGV.

V and J are TRBV29-1 and TRBJ2-7; TRBD2 agrees at 9 bases. CDR3 length equals 13 residues. V was clipped by 8 bases and J by 2 bases; unmatched bases: 7. Germline V CDR1 and CDR2: SQVTM, ANQGSEA. This chain's CDR3 is CSTTASGAYEQYF. The CDR3 region has the DNA TGCAGCACGACGGCTAGCGGGGCCTACGAGCAGTACTTC.

The chain carries TRBV7-2 and TRBJ2-2; D remains ambiguous. Trimming left V 1 base short and J 9 bases short, with 18 bases between. The CDR3 spans 16 residues. Germline V lookup: CDR1 SGHTA, CDR2 FQGNSA. Written as DNA, the CDR3 is TGTGCCAGCAGCTTAGGGGGTACGATTCTGGGCCGGGAGCTGTTTTTT. Translating gives CASSLGGTILGRELFF.

The chain has TRBV27 and TRBJ2-5; no clear D gene. The DNA matches TRBJ2-7 better at its end, which makes the J call doubtful. The CDR3 has 17 residues. CDR1 MNHEY and CDR2 SMNVEV come from the germline V gene (reference sequence). In DNA, the CDR3 is TGTGCCAGCAGTTTAGCTTTTCGACCGGGTCGCTTGTACGAGCAGTACTTC. Encoded protein: CASSLAFRPGRLYEQYF.

The gene calls are TRBV15 and TRBJ1-3; D unclear. There are 11 residues in the CDR3. Trimming cost V 5 bases and J 4 bases, with 3 bases left between them. Germline V gene data show CDR1 as LNHNV and CDR2 as YYDKDF (reference sequence). The CDR3 bases are TGTGCCACCAGCTTCGGAAACACCATATATTTT. It codes for CATSFGNTIYF.